This T cell receptor beta chain comes out of a study of blood T cell repertoires in COVID-19. Whole-study context: Collection of acute and convalescent COVID-19 samples took place in the United States, Italy and Spain. Sources were T cells, B-cell-depleted T cells, or PBMCs; the material itself was cDNA or gDNA.

Ages ranged from about 18 to 89 years, with residence in around 24 US areas. Cohort allocation depended upon clinical history that participants reported. Sequencing used immunoSEQ multiplex PCR; TCRdb keeps in-frame clones, though not all of them. Here the sample spans about 230,000 clones, around 92% being singletons. Germline V lookup: CDR1 SGHTS, CDR2 YDEGEE. The V segment lost 4 bases and the J segment 2 bases; nucleotides outside the gene matches: 9. This CDR3 is 16 amino acids long. Sequenced: PBMCs or T cells enriched from blood (not recorded which). This chain uses TRBV5-8 with TRBJ2-3; 8 nucleotides agree with TRBD1. The TCR originated in a woman between 25 and 40 years old with acute COVID-19. CDR3 DNA sequence: TGTGCCAGCAGCGACCTACAGGGGGTCTTCACAGATACGCAGTATTTT. Its protein product is CASSDLQGVFTDTQYF.